The next 6 T cell receptor beta chains were all read from a single sample in a study of CD8 T cells in ankylosing spondylitis. TCRdb processed the 5' RACE reads anew with MiXCR; each CDR3 protein has one entry. The sample yields about 130,000 distinct CDR3 sequences, 6.5% to 9% seen once. Sequencing was performed on blood, either unsorted or a sorted T cell fraction (not recorded which). All receptors derive from a male donor with ankylosing spondylitis or in good health (not recorded which).

The table lists this clonotype with many counts. This chain uses TRBV6-1 with TRBJ1-2; no firm D call. With 4 bases removed from V and 4 bases from J, the gap between germline ends came to 13 bases. CDR1 MNHNS and CDR2 SASEGT come from the germline V gene. The CDR3 loop spans 14 amino acids. In DNA, the CDR3 is TGTGCCAGCAGTGGACAAGGCCGGGGCTATGGCTACACCTTC. It specifies CASSGQGRGYGYTF.

This clonotype was seen many times. The CDR3 loop is CSVVQRDRGHEQYF. The CDR3 DNA reads TGCAGTGTTGTCCAACGGGACAGGGGCCACGAGCAGTACTTC. The chain uses TRBV20-1 and TRBJ2-7; 10 nucleotides align to TRBD1. V was clipped by 7 bases and J by 5 bases; unmatched bases: 11. Germline CDR1 and CDR2: DFQATT and SNEGSKA (reference sequence). The CDR3 consists of 14 residues.

This clonotype was counted at least ten times. The chain recombines TRBV5-8 with TRBJ1-2; D is uncertain. The V end was cut by 7 bases, the J end by 6 bases, with 16 bases between. CDR1 is SGHTS, CDR2 YDEGEE, per germline. This CDR3 is 13 amino acids long. CDR3 nucleotides: TGTGCCAGCCTCCGGGGATGGGCAGATGGCTACACCTTC. Protein: CASLRGWADGYTF.

The J gene is TRBJ1-2, the V gene TRBV28; TRBD1 is a possible D gene (5 bases). CDR1 and CDR2 from the germline V gene are MDHEN and SYDVKM. With 4 bases removed from V and 3 bases from J, the gap between germline ends came to 6 bases. The CDR3 extends over 12 amino acids. The CDR3 region has the DNA TGTGCCAGCAGTTCGACAGACTATGGCTACACCTTC. This encodes CASSSTDYGYTF.

This clonotype was counted ten times or more. The V call is TRBV12-3 or TRBV12-4, the J call TRBJ2-2; D not resolved. Trimming pared 1 base from V and 3 bases from J, leaving 6 bases between. The CDR3 runs to 14 residues. The CDR3 here is CASSLGDHTGELFF. DNA of the CDR3: TGTGCCAGCAGTTTAGGAGACCACACCGGGGAGCTGTTTTTT.

This clonotype occurred many times. V gene TRBV12-3 or TRBV12-4 combines with J gene TRBJ1-1, with TRBD1 matching 9 bases. This CDR3 comprises 13 residues. The trim removed 5 bases at V and 5 bases at J, leaving 3 bases unmatched. The CDR3 DNA follows: TGTGCCAGCAGTGGGACAGGGAAAACTGAAGCTTTCTTT. Encoded protein: CASSGTGKTEAFF.